The 24 T cell receptor beta chains below come from one sample, sequenced in a study of T cells after yellow fever vaccination. Each CDR3 protein is one row after TCRdb ran MiXCR on the 5' RACE reads. The table records some 390,000 distinct CDR3 sequences, roughly 20% of them present only once. Here the sequenced sample was PBMCs, taken before the yellow fever booster vaccination. Receptors originate from a man aged 18-30 years who received the YFV17D yellow fever vaccine.

The rearrangement joins TRBV12-3 or TRBV12-4 to TRBJ2-3; D is perhaps TRBD1 or TRBD2 (5 bases each). The CDR3 loop spans 14 amino acids. V was trimmed by 6 bases and J by 1 base, leaving 11 bases between them. The CDR3 sequence is CASRGETGTDTQYF. The CDR3 bases are TGTGCCAGCAGGGGAGAGACAGGCACAGATACGCAGTATTTT.

V is TRBV18 and J is TRBJ2-2; D is uncertain. The CDR3 sequence is 15 residues long. Germline V gives CDR1 KGHSH, CDR2 LQKENI. V lost 7 bases, J lost 0 bases, and 12 bases lay in between. CDR3 amino acids: CASCDIRTNTGELFF. The DNA of the CDR3 is TGTGCCAGCTGTGATATCAGGACGAACACCGGGGAGCTGTTTTTT.

This clonotype was seen more than once but under ten times. The J gene is TRBJ1-1, the V gene TRBV5-6, with D unclear. Germline lookup yields CDR1 SGHDT and CDR2 YYEEEE. V lost 4 bases and J lost 5, with 9 bases in between. The CDR3 is made up of 12 amino acids. This CDR3 reads CASSPTGTEAFF. In DNA form, the CDR3 reads TGTGCCAGCAGCCCGACGGGAACTGAAGCTTTCTTT.

At least ten counts were recorded for this clonotype. This chain links TRBV12-3 or TRBV12-4 with TRBJ1-5, with TRBD1 matching 7 bases. With V trimmed by 3 bases and J by 2 bases, 4 bases remained unmatched. The CDR3 length is 15 residues. CDR3 amino acids: CASSFSGQGNQPQHF. Written as DNA, the CDR3 is TGTGCCAGCAGTTTCAGCGGACAGGGCAATCAGCCCCAGCATTTT.

This clonotype was seen only a few times. This chain connects TRBV2 to TRBJ1-2; a weak D match, TRBD1 (6 bases). Looked up from germline, CDR1 is SNHLY and CDR2 is FYNNEI. This CDR3 has 13 amino acids. The V end was cut by 6 bases, the J end by 8 bases, with 16 bases between. The CDR3 nucleotides are TGTGCCAGCAGAGATGACAGGCGTAGGGGCTACACCTTC. It encodes CASRDDRRRGYTF. Filled out from reference TRBV2 and TRBJ1-2, the complete variable domain reads EPEVTQTPSHQVTQMGQEVILRCVPISNHLYFYWYRQILGQKVEFLVSFYNNEISEKSEIFDDQFSVERPDGSNFTLKIRSTKLEDSAMYFCASRDDRRRGYTFGSGTRLTVV.

This clonotype turned up a few times. This chain connects TRBV10-3 to TRBJ1-4; no firm D call. V was clipped by 4 bases and J by 12 bases, with 9 bases between them. Germline V gene sequence: CDR1 ENHRY, CDR2 SYGVKD. The CDR3 contains 11 residues. CDR3 nucleotide sequence: TGTGCCATCAGTGGCGGTGGAGAACTGTTTTTT. Amino acids: CAISGGGELFF.

This chain joins TRBV5-1 and TRBJ2-3; D call uncertain. Germline V gene data show CDR1 as SGHRS and CDR2 as YFSETQ. CDR3 length: 13 amino acids. Trimming removed 3 bases at V and 4 bases at J, with 9 bases between. CDR3 region: CASSSQTPDTQYF. CDR3 DNA sequence: TGCGCCAGCAGCTCTCAGACCCCAGATACGCAGTATTTT. The full variable domain, with the rest looked up from reference TRBV5-1 and TRBJ2-3, is KAGVTQTPRYLIKTRGQQVTLSCSPISGHRSVSWYQQTPGQGLQFLFEYFSETQRNKGNFPGRFSGRQFSNSRSEMNVSTLELGDSALYLCASSSQTPDTQYFGPGTRLTVL.

A few counts support this clonotype. This chain uses TRBV7-9 with TRBJ1-5; TRBD1 is a possible D gene (6 bases). Germline CDR1 reads SEHNR; CDR2 reads FQNEAQ (reference sequence). Trimming removed 1 base at V and 6 bases at J, with 13 bases between. The CDR3 runs to 15 residues. The CDR3, as DNA: TGTGCCAGCAGCTTAGGCGGTCAGGGGCGTCAGCCCCAGCATTTT. Its protein is CASSLGGQGRQPQHF.

This clonotype was observed a few times. V gene TRBV4-3 combines with J gene TRBJ1-2; perhaps TRBD1 as D (6 bases). The CDR3 loop spans 15 amino acids. CDR1 and CDR2 from the germline V gene are LGHNA and YSLEER. V lost 1 base to trimming and J lost 5 bases, with 14 bases between them. CDR3 sequence reads: CASSQARGVRYGYTF. In DNA, the CDR3 is TGCGCCAGCAGCCAAGCCAGGGGAGTTCGGTATGGCTACACCTTC.

The chain links TRBV6-6 to TRBJ2-1; 10 bases line up with TRBD2. Trimming cost V 7 bases and J 2 bases; bases outside gene matches: 8. Germline lookup yields CDR1 MNHNY and CDR2 SVGAGI (reference sequence). This CDR3 is 16 amino acids long. As DNA, the CDR3 is TGTGCCAGCACACCAAGCGGGGGGGCCCCCTACAATGAGCAGTTCTTC. Encoded protein: CASTPSGGAPYNEQFF.

This rearrangement joins TRBV15 to TRBJ2-3, with 10 bases matching TRBD2. Germline V gene lookup returns CDR1 LNHNV and CDR2 YYDKDF (reference sequence). V shed 5 bases and J 10 bases; nucleotides not matched to a gene: 15. The length of the CDR3 is 16 residues. CDR3 bases: TGTGCCACCAGCGCTCCGGGACTAGCGACACCCCAGCCGCAGTATTTT. This gives the protein CATSAPGLATPQPQYF. Supplemented by reference TRBV15 and TRBJ2-3, the full variable domain reads DAMVIQNPRYQVTQFGKPVTLSCSQTLNHNVMYWYQQKSSQAPKLLFHYYDKDFNNEADTPDNFQSRRPNTSFCFLDIRSPGLGDTAMYLCATSAPGLATPQPQYFGPGTRLTVL.

This clonotype was counted at least ten times. This chain links TRBV5-1 with TRBJ2-1; tentatively, D is TRBD2 (6 bases). The CDR3 covers 14 residues. CDR1 SGHRS and CDR2 YFSETQ come from the germline V gene. Trimming cost V 0 bases and J 7 bases, with 11 bases left between them. The CDR3 sequence is CASSLAAEGNEQFF. The CDR3 DNA reads as TGCGCCAGCAGCTTGGCCGCGGAGGGGAATGAGCAGTTCTTC.

The rearrangement joins TRBV25-1 to TRBJ2-7, with 8 bases that match TRBD1. Germline CDR1 and CDR2: MGHDK and SYGVNS. Unmatched junction bases numbered 2, after V lost 4 bases and J lost 6 bases. This CDR3 has 12 amino acids. CDR3 nucleotides: TGTGCCAGCAGTGGACAGGGGAGCGAGCAGTACGTC. This encodes CASSGQGSEQYV.

This clonotype was observed a few times. V is TRBV10-3 and J is TRBJ2-7; D is ambiguous. CDR1 ENHRY and CDR2 SYGVKD come from the germline V gene. This CDR3 comprises 13 residues. Trimming took 3 bases from V and 0 from J, leaving 6 bases between them. This chain's CDR3 is CAISDYSSYEQYV. The CDR3 DNA reads TGTGCCATCAGTGATTACAGCTCCTACGAGCAGTACGTC.

The rearrangement uses TRBV7-2 and TRBJ2-5, with 7 bases lining up with TRBD2. Losses at the gene ends were 7 bases for V and 2 bases for J; bases not matched to a gene: 7. Germline loops: CDR1 SGHTA, CDR2 FQGNSA. The CDR3 spans 14 residues. CDR3 amino acids: CASTSGGRQETQYF. In DNA form, the CDR3 reads TGTGCCAGCACCTCTGGCGGGAGACAAGAGACCCAGTACTTC. Together with reference TRBV7-2 and TRBJ2-5, the CDR3 gives the full variable domain: GAGVSQSPSNKVTEKGKDVELRCDPISGHTALYWYRQSLGQGLEFLIYFQGNSAPDKSGLPSDRFSAERTGGSVSTLTIQRTQQEDSAVYLCASTSGGRQETQYFGPGTRLLVL.

This clonotype has a handful of counts. The chain combines TRBV5-1 with TRBJ2-1, with 7 positions matching TRBD2. Losses at the gene ends were 0 bases for V and 4 bases for J; bases not matched to a gene: 1. The CDR3 totals 14 residues. The germline V gene has CDR1 SGHRS and CDR2 YFSETQ. In DNA form, the CDR3 reads TGCGCCAGCAGCTTGGAAGCGGGGTACAATGAGCAGTTCTTC. Its protein is CASSLEAGYNEQFF.

The rearrangement joins TRBV4-2 to TRBJ2-5; either TRBD1 or TRBD2 may supply D (5 bases each). Trimming shortened V by 1 base and J by 7 bases, and 16 bases separated the two germline ends. Germline CDR1 LGHNA, CDR2 YNFKEQ. The CDR3 is 15 residues long. As DNA, the CDR3 is TGTGCCAGCAGCCAAGCCCGGGACGCAGGAGGGACCCAGTACTTC. It codes for CASSQARDAGGTQYF.

This clonotype was seen a handful of times. V is TRBV18 and J is TRBJ2-7; D may match TRBD1 or TRBD2 (5 bases each). The germline V gene encodes CDR1 KGHSH and CDR2 LQKENI. The CDR3 extends over 12 amino acids. V lost 6 bases to trimming and J lost 6 bases, with 12 bases between them. CDR3 protein: CASSRGAVEQYF. CDR3 in DNA: TGTGCCAGCTCTCGGGGCGCAGTCGAGCAGTACTTC.

This chain links TRBV11-1 with TRBJ2-2; D perhaps matches TRBD1 (6 bases). The CDR3 totals 15 residues. Between the trimmed V and J ends, which lost 5 bases and 4 bases, there was a span of 14 bases. Germline V gene data show CDR1 as SGHAT and CDR2 as FQDESV (reference sequence). CDR3 loop: CASSRMGAGTGELFF. DNA for the CDR3: TGTGCCAGCAGCCGTATGGGGGCTGGCACCGGGGAGCTGTTTTTT.

The J gene is TRBJ2-7, the V gene TRBV10-3; D is possibly TRBD2 (6 bases). The germline gives CDR1 ENHRY, CDR2 SYGVKD. V was cut by 10 bases and J by 5 bases, with 15 bases left in between. This CDR3 spans 12 amino acids. The chain's CDR3 is CATTGDFHEQYV. The DNA for the CDR3 is TGTGCCACCACGGGGGACTTTCACGAGCAGTACGTC.

This clonotype was detected a few times. V and J are TRBV12-3 or TRBV12-4 and TRBJ1-1; D unresolved. Trimming left V 3 bases short and J 3 bases short, with 14 bases between. The CDR3 contains 15 residues. Here the CDR3 reads CASSFPEELDTEAFF. CDR3 bases: TGTGCCAGCAGTTTTCCTGAGGAGTTGGACACTGAAGCTTTCTTT.

This chain connects TRBV14 to TRBJ2-7, with 8 nucleotides matching TRBD1. Germline V gene lookup returns CDR1 SGHDN and CDR2 FVKESK. The CDR3 runs to 15 residues. CDR3 sequence (DNA): TGTGCCAGCAGCCAGGGGACAGGTGAATGGAACGAGCAGAACGTC. Encoded protein: CASSQGTGEWNEQNV.

This clonotype appeared once. This sequence joins TRBV6-2 or TRBV6-3 and TRBJ1-5; 8 nucleotides line up with TRBD1. The CDR3 runs 14 residues. Germline CDR1 is MNHEY and CDR2 is SVGEGT. V was clipped by 5 bases and J by 7 bases; unmatched bases: 7. The CDR3 DNA is TGTGCCAGCAGTGACCGGGACAGGCTCCAGCCCCAGCATTTT. It is translated as CASSDRDRLQPQHF.

V is TRBV19 and J is TRBJ2-2; D assignment may be TRBD1 or TRBD2 (5 bases each). V lost 4 bases to trimming and J lost 7 bases, with 16 bases between them. The CDR3 is made up of 15 amino acids. CDR1 is LNHDA and CDR2 is SQIVND in the germline V gene (reference sequence). In nucleotides, the CDR3 is TGTGCCAGTAGTACTCCGAGGGGCGCGATCGGGGAGCTGTTTTTT. This encodes CASSTPRGAIGELFF.